The rows below give T cell receptor beta chains drawn from one sample of a study of patients and donors after allogeneic stem cell transplantation. TCRdb processed the RT-PCR reads anew with MiXCR; each CDR3 protein has one entry. This sample yields tens of thousands of distinct CDR3 sequences, of which around 48% are seen a single time; more than 55% belongs to the top ten. Sequencing was carried out using blood, either unsorted or a sorted T cell fraction (not recorded which). Receptors were obtained from a human donor who was either an allogeneic HSCT recipient or a stem cell or donor lymphocyte infusion donor (not recorded which). It is not recorded whose cells these are; they may come from a transplant donor. CDR3s include the opening cysteine and the closing phenylalanine or tryptophan. D genes are given only for firm matches. Expanded clones are given a class, and other clones once, few, many or no size at all.

TRBV15	-	TRBJ1-5	-	TGTGCCACCAGCAGAAATACGGGGGGACAGCCCCAGCATTTT	CATSRNTGGQPQHF
TRBV12-3/TRBV12-4	-	TRBJ2-3	-	TGTGCCAGCAGTGGGGCCCAGACAGATACGCAGTATTTT	CASSGAQTDTQYF
TRBV15	-	TRBJ1-1	-	TGTGCCACCAGCAGGGCCAGGGTCGGACCTGAAGCTTTCTTT	CATSRARVGPEAFF
TRBV28	few	TRBJ1-5	-	TGTGCCAGCAGTTATCCGGGCTGGAACAATCAGCCCCAGCATTTT	CASSYPGWNNQPQHF
TRBV5-8	-	TRBJ2-1	TRBD2	TGTGCCAGCAGCCTCTCGAGGGCGGGAGATCCATACAATGAGCAGTTCTTC	CASSLSRAGDPYNEQFF
TRBV5-1	-	TRBJ1-2	TRBD1	TGCGCCAGCAGCGGCCGGGACAGTTATGGCTACACCTTC	CASSGRDSYGYTF
TRBV10-3	-	TRBJ2-7	-	TGTGCCATCAGTTCCTCCGAATGGAACTACGAGCAGTACTTC	CAISSSEWNYEQYF
TRBV11-2	-	TRBJ1-1	-	TGTGCCAGCAGCTTGGACACCTTAGAAGCTTTCTTT	CASSLDTLEAFF
TRBV12-3/TRBV12-4	few	TRBJ1-1	-	TGTGCCAGCTCCGTTGAAGCTTTCTTT	CASSVEAFF
TRBV19	-	TRBJ2-7	TRBD2	TGTGCCAGTAGTAGACTAGCGGAGGGAAGTGACGAGCAGTACTTC	CASSRLAEGSDEQYF
TRBV19	-	TRBJ1-1	-	TGTGCCAGTAGTATCGCAGGGTCATTTAATACTGAAGCTTTCTTT	CASSIAGSFNTEAFF
TRBV6-5	few	TRBJ1-6	-	TGTGCCAGCAGTTACCGGACGCAGGGATATTCACCCCTCCACTTT	CASSYRTQGYSPLHF
TRBV7-7	once	TRBJ2-5	TRBD2	TGTGCTAGCAGCCCAGGGTGGCCTAGCGGGGAACTCGTCCAAGAGACCCAGTACTTC	CASSPGWPSGELVQETQYF
TRBV20-1	-	TRBJ1-1	-	TGCAGTGCTAGTGGCGCGGGGATGAACACTGAAGCTTTCTTT	CSASGAGMNTEAFF
TRBV14	-	TRBJ1-2	-	TGTGCCAGCAGCCAAGGAGAAAGACATCACTATGGCTACACCTTC	CASSQGERHHYGYTF
TRBV28	-	TRBJ1-5	-	TGTGCCAGCAGTTTAACAGGACCCGATAGCAATCAGCCCCAGCATTTT	CASSLTGPDSNQPQHF
TRBV12-3/TRBV12-4	once	TRBJ2-2	-	TGTGCCAGCAGTGATGGACTAAACACCGGGGAGCTGTTTTTT	CASSDGLNTGELFF
TRBV18	many	TRBJ1-1	TRBD1	TGTGCCAGCTCACCGCTGATATATAGGACAGGGACTCCCATGAACACTGAAGCTTTCTTT	CASSPLIYRTGTPMNTEAFF
TRBV5-1	few	TRBJ1-2	TRBD1	TGCGCCAGCAGCTTGGGGACAGGGACAAGCTATGGCTACACCTTC	CASSLGTGTSYGYTF
TRBV4-3	-	TRBJ2-6	-	TGCGCCAGCAGCCAAGATCGTGGCTCTGGGGCCAACGTCCTGACTTTC	CASSQDRGSGANVLTF
TRBV6-5	few	TRBJ2-1	-	TGTGCCAGCAGTTACTCGAAGCGGCCGTACAATGAGCAGTTCTTC	CASSYSKRPYNEQFF
TRBV7-2	-	TRBJ1-1	TRBD1	TGTGCCAGCAGCTTACGGGACAGCACTGAAGCTTTCTTT	CASSLRDSTEAFF
TRBV7-2	many	TRBJ1-3	-	TGTGCCAGCAGCTCCCTTGGGGGAGGGACTGGAAACACCATATATTTT	CASSSLGGGTGNTIYF
TRBV20-1	few	TRBJ1-2	-	TGCAGTGCTAGTTCGGGCGGGGGGACCTATGGCTACACCTTC	CSASSGGGTYGYTF
TRBV20-1	-	TRBJ1-2	-	TGCAGTGCTACCCGGCGGGGCTACACCTTC	CSATRRGYTF
TRBV12-3/TRBV12-4	-	TRBJ1-3	-	TGTGCCAGCAGTTTAGCGTCTGGAAACACCATATATTTT	CASSLASGNTIYF
TRBV11-1	once	TRBJ2-1	-	TGTGCCAGCAGCTTAGGGGGACTCTTAAATGAGCAGTTCTTC	CASSLGGLLNEQFF
TRBV2	few	TRBJ1-3	-	TGTGCCAGCAGAGGTGGAGCCGGAAACACCATATATTTT	CASRGGAGNTIYF
TRBV4-3	-	TRBJ1-6	-	TGCGCCAGCAGCCAAGAAGGGCTAAGCGGATCACCCCTCCACTTT	CASSQEGLSGSPLHF
TRBV6-1	-	TRBJ1-1	TRBD1	TGTGCCAGCACTTATCGGACAGGGGGCACTGAAGCTTTCTTT	CASTYRTGGTEAFF
TRBV29-1	few	TRBJ1-2	TRBD1	TGCAGCGTGGGAGGTGACAGGGAGCCCAACTATGGCTACACCTTC	CSVGGDREPNYGYTF
TRBV7-2	-	TRBJ1-2	TRBD1	TGTGCCAGCAGCGAGGGACAGCCCCGCTATGGCTACACCTTC	CASSEGQPRYGYTF
TRBV20-1	-	TRBJ1-2	-	TGCAGTGCTAAGGACAGTAACTATGGCTACACCTTC	CSAKDSNYGYTF
TRBV19	once	TRBJ2-7	TRBD1	TGTGCCAGTAGTATATGGGACAGAGGCTACGAGCAGTACTTC	CASSIWDRGYEQYF
TRBV12-3/TRBV12-4	few	TRBJ2-2	TRBD2	TGTGCCAGCAGTAAAAGCGGGGTCAACACCGGGGAGCTGTTTTTT	CASSKSGVNTGELFF
TRBV11-3	-	TRBJ2-3	TRBD2	TGTGCCAGCAGCTTTGCGGGAGGAGATACGCAGTATTTT	CASSFAGGDTQYF
TRBV29-1	many	TRBJ1-1	-	TGCAGCGTCGCAGGACGAATGAACACTGAAGCTTTCTTT	CSVAGRMNTEAFF
TRBV5-1	few	TRBJ1-2	-	TGCGCCAGCAGCTTGGGGACGAAGCCAGGGAGCTATGGCTACACCTTC	CASSLGTKPGSYGYTF
TRBV12-3/TRBV12-4	-	TRBJ1-2	TRBD1	TGTGCCAGCAGTTTCCACCCCGGGACAGCCAACTATGGCTACACCTTC	CASSFHPGTANYGYTF
TRBV12-3/TRBV12-4	-	TRBJ2-1	-	TGTGCCAGCAGTTTGGGTAGCGACTACTACAATGAGCAGTTCTTC	CASSLGSDYYNEQFF
TRBV6-5	-	TRBJ1-1	-	TGTGCCAGCAGTTACTTTCCGATGCGGCAGAACATGAACACTGAAGCTTTCTTT	CASSYFPMRQNMNTEAFF
TRBV14	-	TRBJ1-1	TRBD1	TGTGCCAGCAGCCAAGAGGGCAGGGGGGTGATGAACACTGAAGCTTTCTTT	CASSQEGRGVMNTEAFF
TRBV12-3/TRBV12-4	-	TRBJ1-5	TRBD1	TGTGCCAGCAGTACCCAGGGGGCTGGCAATCAGCCCCAGCATTTT	CASSTQGAGNQPQHF
TRBV6-5	few	TRBJ1-2	-	TGTGCCAGCAGTTCGGGGGGGAACTATGGCTACACCTTC	CASSSGGNYGYTF
TRBV28	few	TRBJ1-2	TRBD1	TGTGCCAGCAGTTATCCTTCCGGGACAGGGAATGGCTACACCTTC	CASSYPSGTGNGYTF
TRBV20-1	few	TRBJ1-4	-	TGCAGTGCTAGAACCGTGGTCGATGAAAAACTGTTTTTT	CSARTVVDEKLFF
TRBV4-3	-	TRBJ1-2	-	TGCGCCAGCAGCCAAGACGGTGAGGGTAACTATGGCTACACCTTC	CASSQDGEGNYGYTF
TRBV28	-	TRBJ1-5	-	TGTGCCAGCAGTTTAAGAAGGTCAGGGAGCAATCAGCCCCAGCATTTT	CASSLRRSGSNQPQHF
TRBV4-1	once	TRBJ1-2	-	TGCGCCAGCAGCTCCCCAGGGGCATTCTATGGCTACACCTTC	CASSSPGAFYGYTF
TRBV29-1	-	TRBJ1-1	TRBD1	TGCAGCGTTACCCAGGGGGCTGAAGCTTTCTTT	CSVTQGAEAFF
TRBV29-1	few	TRBJ1-1	-	TGCAGCGTTCATATGGCAGGGGCGAACACTGAAGCTTTCTTT	CSVHMAGANTEAFF
TRBV7-2	few	TRBJ1-2	-	TGTGCCAGCAGCTTAGCAGGGCGGAGAACTGGCTACACCTTC	CASSLAGRRTGYTF
TRBV29-1	-	TRBJ1-2	TRBD1	TGCAGCGTGGCTGACAGGGTTCACTATGGCTACACCTTC	CSVADRVHYGYTF
TRBV7-6	once	TRBJ1-1	TRBD1	TGTGCCAGCAGCTTCATCGGAGTCCCCACCCTTCATCCGGGACAGGTTTCGGCTTTCTTT	CASSFIGVPTLHPGQVSAFF